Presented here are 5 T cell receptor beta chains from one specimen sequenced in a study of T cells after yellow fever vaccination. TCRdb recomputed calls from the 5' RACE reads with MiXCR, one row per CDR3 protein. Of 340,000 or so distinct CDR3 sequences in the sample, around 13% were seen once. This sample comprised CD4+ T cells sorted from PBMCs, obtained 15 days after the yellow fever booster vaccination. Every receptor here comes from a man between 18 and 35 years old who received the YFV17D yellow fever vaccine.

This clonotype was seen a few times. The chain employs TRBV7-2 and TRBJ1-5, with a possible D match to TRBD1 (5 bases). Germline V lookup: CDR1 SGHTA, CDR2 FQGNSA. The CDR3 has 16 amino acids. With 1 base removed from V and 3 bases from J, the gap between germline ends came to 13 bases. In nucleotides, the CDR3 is TGTGCCAGCAGCTTAGTCCCGGGGGTCGACAATCAGCCCCAGCATTTT. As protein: CASSLVPGVDNQPQHF.

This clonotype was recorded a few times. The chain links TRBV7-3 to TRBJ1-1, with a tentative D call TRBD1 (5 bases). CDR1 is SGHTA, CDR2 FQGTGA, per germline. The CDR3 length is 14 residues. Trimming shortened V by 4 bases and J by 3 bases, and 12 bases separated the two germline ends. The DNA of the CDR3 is TGTGCCAGCAGCTCGGGGGGGAGGCACACTGAAGCTTTCTTT. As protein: CASSSGGRHTEAFF.

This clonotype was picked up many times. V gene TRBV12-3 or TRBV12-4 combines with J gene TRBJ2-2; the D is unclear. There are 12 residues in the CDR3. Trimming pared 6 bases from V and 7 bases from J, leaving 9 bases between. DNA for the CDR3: TGTGCCAGCAGCCCATCCTACGGGGAGCTGTTTTTT. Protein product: CASSPSYGELFF.

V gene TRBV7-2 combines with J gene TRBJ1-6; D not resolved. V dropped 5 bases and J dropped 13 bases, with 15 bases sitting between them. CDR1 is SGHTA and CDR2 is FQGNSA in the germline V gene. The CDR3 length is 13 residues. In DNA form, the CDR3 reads TGTGCCAGCAGCGGGAGTCTGAAGGCGCCCCTCCACTTT. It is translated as CASSGSLKAPLHF.

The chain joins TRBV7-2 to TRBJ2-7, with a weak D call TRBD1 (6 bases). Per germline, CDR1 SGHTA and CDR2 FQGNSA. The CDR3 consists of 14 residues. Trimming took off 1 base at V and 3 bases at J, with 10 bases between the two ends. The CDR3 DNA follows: TGTGCCAGCAGCTTAGATAGGGGGAACTACGAGCAGTACTTC. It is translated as CASSLDRGNYEQYF.